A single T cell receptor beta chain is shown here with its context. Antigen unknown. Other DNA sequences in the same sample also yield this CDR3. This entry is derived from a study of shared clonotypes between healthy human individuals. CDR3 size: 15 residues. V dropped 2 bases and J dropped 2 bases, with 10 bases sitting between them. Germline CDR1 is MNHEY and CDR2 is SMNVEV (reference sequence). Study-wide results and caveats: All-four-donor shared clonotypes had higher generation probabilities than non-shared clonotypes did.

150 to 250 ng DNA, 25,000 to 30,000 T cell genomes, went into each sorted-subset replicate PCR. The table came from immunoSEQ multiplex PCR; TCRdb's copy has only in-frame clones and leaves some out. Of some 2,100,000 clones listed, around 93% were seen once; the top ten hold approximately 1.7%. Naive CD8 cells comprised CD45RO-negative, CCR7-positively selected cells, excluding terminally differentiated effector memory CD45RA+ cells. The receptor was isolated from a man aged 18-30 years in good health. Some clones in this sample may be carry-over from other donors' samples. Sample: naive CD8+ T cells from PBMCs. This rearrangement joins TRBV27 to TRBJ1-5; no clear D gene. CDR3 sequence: CASSLGVVGNQPQHF. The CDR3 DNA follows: TGTGCCAGCAGTTTAGGGGTTGTCGGCAATCAGCCCCAGCATTTT.